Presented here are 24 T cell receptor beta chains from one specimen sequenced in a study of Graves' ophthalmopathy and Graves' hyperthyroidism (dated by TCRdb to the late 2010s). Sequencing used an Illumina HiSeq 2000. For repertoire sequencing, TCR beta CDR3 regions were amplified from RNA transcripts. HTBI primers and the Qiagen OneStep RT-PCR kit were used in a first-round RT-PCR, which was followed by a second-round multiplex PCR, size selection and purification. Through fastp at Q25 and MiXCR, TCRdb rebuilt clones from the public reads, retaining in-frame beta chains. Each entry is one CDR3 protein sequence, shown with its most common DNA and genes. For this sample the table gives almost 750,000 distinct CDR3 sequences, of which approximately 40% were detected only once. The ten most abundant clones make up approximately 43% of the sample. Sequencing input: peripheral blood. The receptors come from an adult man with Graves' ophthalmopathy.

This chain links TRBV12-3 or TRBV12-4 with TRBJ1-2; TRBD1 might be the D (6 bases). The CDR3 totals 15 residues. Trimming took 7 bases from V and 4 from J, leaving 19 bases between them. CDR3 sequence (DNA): TGTGCCAGCAAACCCCACGACAGGCAATTCTATGGCTACACCTTC. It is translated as CASKPHDRQFYGYTF.

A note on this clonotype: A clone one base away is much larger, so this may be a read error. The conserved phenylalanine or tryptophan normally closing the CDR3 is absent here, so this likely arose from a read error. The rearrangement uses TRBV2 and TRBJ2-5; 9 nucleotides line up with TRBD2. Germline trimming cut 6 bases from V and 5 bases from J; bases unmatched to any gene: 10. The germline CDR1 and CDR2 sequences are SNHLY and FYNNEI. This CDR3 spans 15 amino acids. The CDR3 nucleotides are TGTGCCAGCAGCTTCGTGCGGGGGGGCGTGGAGACCCAGTACCTC. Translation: CASSFVRGGVETQYL.

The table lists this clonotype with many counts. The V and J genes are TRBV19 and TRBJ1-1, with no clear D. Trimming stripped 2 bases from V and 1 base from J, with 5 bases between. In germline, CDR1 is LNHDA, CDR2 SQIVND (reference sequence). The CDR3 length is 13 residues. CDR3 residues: CASSIRENTEAFF. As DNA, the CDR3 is TGTGCCAGTAGTATACGGGAGAACACTGAAGCTTTCTTT.

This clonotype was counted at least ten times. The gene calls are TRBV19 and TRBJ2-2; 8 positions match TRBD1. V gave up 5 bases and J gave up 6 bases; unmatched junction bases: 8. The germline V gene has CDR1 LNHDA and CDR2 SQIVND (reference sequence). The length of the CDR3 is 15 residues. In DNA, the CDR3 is TGTGCCAGTAGTGCCGGACAGGGTCACGCCGGGGAGCTGTTTTTT. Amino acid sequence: CASSAGQGHAGELFF.

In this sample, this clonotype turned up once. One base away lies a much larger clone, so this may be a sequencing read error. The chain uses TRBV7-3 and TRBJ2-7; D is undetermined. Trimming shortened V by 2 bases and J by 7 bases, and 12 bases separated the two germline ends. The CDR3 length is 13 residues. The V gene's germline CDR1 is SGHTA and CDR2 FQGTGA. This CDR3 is CASSLLIGGEQYF. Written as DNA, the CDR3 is TGTGCCAGCAGCTTACTTATAGGTGGGGAGCAGTACTTC.

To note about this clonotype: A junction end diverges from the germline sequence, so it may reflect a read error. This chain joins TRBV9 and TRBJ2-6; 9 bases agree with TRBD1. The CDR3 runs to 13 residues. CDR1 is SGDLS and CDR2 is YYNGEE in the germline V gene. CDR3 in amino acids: CASSARQGGDEAF. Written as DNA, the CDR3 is TGTGCCAGCAGTGCCCGACAGGGGGGGGATGAAGCTTTC.

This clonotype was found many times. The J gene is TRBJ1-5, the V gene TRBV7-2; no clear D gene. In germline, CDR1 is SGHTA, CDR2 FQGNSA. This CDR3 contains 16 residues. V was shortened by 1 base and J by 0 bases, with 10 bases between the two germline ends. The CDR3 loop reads CASSLGPLHSNQPQHF. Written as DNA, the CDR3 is TGTGCCAGCAGCTTAGGGCCCCTCCATAGCAATCAGCCCCAGCATTTT. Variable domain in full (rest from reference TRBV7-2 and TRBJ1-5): GAGVSQSPSNKVTEKGKDVELRCDPISGHTALYWYRQSLGQGLEFLIYFQGNSAPDKSGLPSDRFSAERTGGSVSTLTIQRTQQEDSAVYLCASSLGPLHSNQPQHFGDGTRLSIL.

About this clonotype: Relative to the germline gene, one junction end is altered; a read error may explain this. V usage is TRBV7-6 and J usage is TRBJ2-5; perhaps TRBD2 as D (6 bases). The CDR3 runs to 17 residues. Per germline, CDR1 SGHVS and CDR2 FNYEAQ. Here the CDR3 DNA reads TGTGCTAGCAGCCCCGGGACCGCGGGGATTCTCGGTGAGACCCAGTACTTC. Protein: CASSPGTAGILGETQYF.

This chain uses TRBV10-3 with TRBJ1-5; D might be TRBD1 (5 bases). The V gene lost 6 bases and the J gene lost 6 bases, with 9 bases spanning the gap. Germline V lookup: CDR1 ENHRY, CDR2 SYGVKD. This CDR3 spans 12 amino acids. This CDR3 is CAIRGRGQPQHF. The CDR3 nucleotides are TGTGCCATCAGGGGGCGAGGTCAGCCCCAGCATTTT.

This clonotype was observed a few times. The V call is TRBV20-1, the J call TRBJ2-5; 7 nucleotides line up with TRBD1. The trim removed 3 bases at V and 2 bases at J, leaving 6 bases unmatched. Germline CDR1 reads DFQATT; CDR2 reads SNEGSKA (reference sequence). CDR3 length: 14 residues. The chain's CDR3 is CSASWDREQETQYF. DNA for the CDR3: TGCAGTGCTAGCTGGGACAGAGAACAAGAGACCCAGTACTTC.

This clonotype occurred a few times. The CDR3 here is CASSLAGSNQETQYF. CDR3 sequence (DNA): TGTGCCAGCAGCTTAGCCGGCAGTAACCAAGAGACCCAGTACTTC. The chain joins TRBV7-9 to TRBJ2-5; D not certain. V shed 0 bases and J shed 0 bases, with 8 bases lying between them. The CDR3 extends over 15 amino acids. CDR1 and CDR2 from the germline V gene are SEHNR and FQNEAQ (reference sequence).

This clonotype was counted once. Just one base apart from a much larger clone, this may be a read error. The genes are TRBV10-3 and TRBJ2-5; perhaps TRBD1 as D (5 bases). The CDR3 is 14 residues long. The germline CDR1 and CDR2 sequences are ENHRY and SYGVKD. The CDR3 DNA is TGTGCCATCAGTGGGACACTCGAAGGAGAGACCCTGTACTTC. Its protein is CAISGTLEGETLYF.

The CDR3 reads CASSIAGVTDTQYF. CDR3 sequence (DNA): TGTGCCAGCAGCATAGCGGGAGTCACAGATACGCAGTATTTT. The chain combines TRBV25-1 with TRBJ2-3, with TRBD2 identical over 9 bases. CDR3 size: 14 residues. The J segment lost 2 bases and the V segment lost 6 bases, leaving 3 bases of the junction unmatched. Germline CDR1 reads MGHDK; CDR2 reads SYGVNS.

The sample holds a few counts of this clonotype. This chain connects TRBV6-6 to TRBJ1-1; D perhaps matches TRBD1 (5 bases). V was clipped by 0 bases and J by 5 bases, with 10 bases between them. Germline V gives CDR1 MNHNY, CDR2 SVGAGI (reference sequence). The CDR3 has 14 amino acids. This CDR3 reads CASSYSGGGTEAFF. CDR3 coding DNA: TGTGCCAGCAGTTACTCGGGGGGAGGGACTGAAGCTTTCTTT.

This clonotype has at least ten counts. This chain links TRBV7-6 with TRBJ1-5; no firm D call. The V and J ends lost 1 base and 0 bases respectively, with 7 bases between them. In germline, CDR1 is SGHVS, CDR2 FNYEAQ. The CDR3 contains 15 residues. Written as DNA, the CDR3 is TGTGCCAGCAGCTTAGTGGCGGATAGCAATCAGCCCCAGCATTTT. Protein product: CASSLVADSNQPQHF.

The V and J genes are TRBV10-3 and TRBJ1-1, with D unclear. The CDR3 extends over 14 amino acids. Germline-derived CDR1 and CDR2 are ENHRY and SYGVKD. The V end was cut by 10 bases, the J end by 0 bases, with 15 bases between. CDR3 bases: TGTGCCAGCAATCGACCGGGATTGAACACTGAAGCTTTCTTT. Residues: CASNRPGLNTEAFF.

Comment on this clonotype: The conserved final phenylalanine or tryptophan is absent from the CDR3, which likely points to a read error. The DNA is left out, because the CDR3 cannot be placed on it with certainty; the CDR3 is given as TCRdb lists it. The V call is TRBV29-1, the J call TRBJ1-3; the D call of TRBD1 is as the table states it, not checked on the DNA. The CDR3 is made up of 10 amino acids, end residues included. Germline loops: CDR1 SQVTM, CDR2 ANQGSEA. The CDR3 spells CSVEDLGGAR.

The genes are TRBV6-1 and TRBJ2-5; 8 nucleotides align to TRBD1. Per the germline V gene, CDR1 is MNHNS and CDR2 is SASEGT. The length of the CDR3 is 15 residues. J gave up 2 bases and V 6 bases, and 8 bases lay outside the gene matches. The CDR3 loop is CASRGGGTGQETQYF. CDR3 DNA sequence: TGTGCCAGCAGGGGGGGCGGGACAGGTCAAGAGACCCAGTACTTC.

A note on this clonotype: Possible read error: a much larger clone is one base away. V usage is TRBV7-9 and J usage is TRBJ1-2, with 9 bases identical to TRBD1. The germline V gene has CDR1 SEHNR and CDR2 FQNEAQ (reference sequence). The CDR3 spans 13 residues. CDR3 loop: CASSVGDRVGCTF. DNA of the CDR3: TGTGCCAGCAGCGTTGGGGACAGGGTTGGCTGCACCTTC. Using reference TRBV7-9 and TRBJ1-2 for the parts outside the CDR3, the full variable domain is DTGVSQNPRHKITKRGQNVTFRCDPISEHNRLYWYRQTLGQGPEFLTYFQNEAQLEKSRLLSDRFSAERPKGSFSTLEIQRTEQGDSAMYLCASSVGDRVGCTFGSGTRLTVV.

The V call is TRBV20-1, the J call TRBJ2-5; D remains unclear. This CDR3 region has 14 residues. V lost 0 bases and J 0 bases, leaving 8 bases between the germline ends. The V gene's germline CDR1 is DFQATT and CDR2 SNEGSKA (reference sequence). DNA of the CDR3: TGCAGTGCTAGAGATACTCTAGACCAAGAGACCCAGTACTTC. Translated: CSARDTLDQETQYF.

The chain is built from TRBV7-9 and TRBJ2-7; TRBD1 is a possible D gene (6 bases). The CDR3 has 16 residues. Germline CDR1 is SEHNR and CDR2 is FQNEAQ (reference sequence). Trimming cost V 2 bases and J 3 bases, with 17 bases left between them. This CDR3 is CASSLMLGRGNYEQYF. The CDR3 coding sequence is TGTGCCAGCAGCTTAATGTTGGGCAGGGGAAACTACGAGCAGTACTTC.

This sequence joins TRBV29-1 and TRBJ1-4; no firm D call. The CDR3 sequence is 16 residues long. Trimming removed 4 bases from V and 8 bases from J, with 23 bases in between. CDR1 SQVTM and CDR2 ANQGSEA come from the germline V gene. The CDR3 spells CSVGLAGGFTYEKLFF. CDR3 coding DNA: TGCAGCGTTGGACTAGCGGGAGGGTTTACCTACGAAAAACTGTTTTTT.

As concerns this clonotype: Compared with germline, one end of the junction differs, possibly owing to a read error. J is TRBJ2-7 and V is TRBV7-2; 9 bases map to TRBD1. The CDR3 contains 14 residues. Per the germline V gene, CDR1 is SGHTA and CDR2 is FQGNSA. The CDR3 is CASSWRDRVDEQYF. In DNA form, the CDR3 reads TGTGCCAGCAGTTGGAGGGACAGGGTTGACGAGCAATACTTC.

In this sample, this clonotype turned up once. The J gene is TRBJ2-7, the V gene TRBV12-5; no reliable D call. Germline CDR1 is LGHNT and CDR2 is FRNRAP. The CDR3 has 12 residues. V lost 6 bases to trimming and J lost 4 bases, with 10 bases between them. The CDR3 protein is CASGPGQYEQYF. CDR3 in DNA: TGTGCTAGTGGCCCCGGGCAGTACGAGCAGTACTTC.